Following are 22 T cell receptor beta chains from one sample sequenced in a study of T cells expressing NK-cell markers. TCRdb re-called the 5' RACE reads and gives one entry per CDR3 protein, without DNA. The data include 300,000 to 500,000 distinct CDR3 sequences; the top ten clones carry about 10%. The sample was blood T cells: a sorted CD56 or NKG2C T cell subset, CD4+ or CD8+ T cells, or bulk PBMC T cells (not recorded which). Receptors originate from a woman between 50 and 59 years old in good health.

CDR3 in amino acids: CASSPYPASTDTQYF. The rearrangement links TRBV18 to TRBJ2-3. The CDR3 totals 15 residues. Germline V gives CDR1 KGHSH, CDR2 LQKENI.

The chain joins TRBV9 to TRBJ2-3; no DNA is available, so the TRBD1 call from TCRdb remains unchecked. Germline assignment: CDR1 SGDLS and CDR2 YYNGEE. The CDR3 is 14 amino acids. This CDR3 is CASSVARGADTQYF.

The chain joins TRBV4-1 to TRBJ1-1; TCRdb's D call of TRBD1 is untestable without DNA. Germline V lookup: CDR1 MGHRA, CDR2 YSYEKL. The CDR3 consists of 15 residues. The CDR3 sequence: CASSPRQDLNTEAFF.

The chain is built from TRBV21-1 and TRBJ2-5; the TRBD2 assignment by TCRdb is unverifiable without DNA. TRBV21-1 is marked as a pseudogene. The CDR3 runs 14 residues. The CDR3 protein is CASSGSRVRETQYF.

The chain carries TRBV5-1 and TRBJ2-2; lacking DNA, the TRBD2 call made by TCRdb goes unchecked. The CDR3 covers 15 residues. The germline V gene encodes CDR1 SGHRS and CDR2 YFSETQ. CDR3 amino acids: CASTPERERTGELFF.

The V and J genes are TRBV25-1 and TRBJ2-7; the D gene TCRdb calls, TRBD1, cannot be checked with no DNA. The CDR3 length is 15 residues. Germline CDR1 reads MGHDK; CDR2 reads SYGVNS. The CDR3 loop reads CASSEPTGQSYEQYF.

V usage is TRBV29-1 and J usage is TRBJ2-2. The length of the CDR3 is 12 residues. Germline V lookup: CDR1 SQVTM, CDR2 ANQGSEA. The CDR3: CSATVDTGELFF.

This chain connects TRBV29-1 to TRBJ2-3; the TCRdb call, TRBD2, lacks DNA for checking. The CDR3 runs to 15 residues. Germline-derived CDR1 and CDR2 are SQVTM and ANQGSEA. The CDR3 sequence: CSVEGGLAGVGTQYF.

The CDR3 sequence: CASSRERAHYGYTF. The chain combines TRBV27 with TRBJ1-2. The CDR3 consists of 14 residues. CDR1 is MNHEY, CDR2 SMNVEV, per germline (reference sequence).

The V call is TRBV2, the J call TRBJ1-1. The CDR3 totals 13 residues. Germline V gene sequence: CDR1 SNHLY, CDR2 FYNNEI. The CDR3 protein is CASSDISGTEAFF. The entire variable domain, with the rest obtained from reference TRBV2 and TRBJ1-1, is as follows: EPEVTQTPSHQVTQMGQEVILRCVPISNHLYFYWYRQILGQKVEFLVSFYNNEISEKSEIFDDQFSVERPDGSNFTLKIRSTKLEDSAMYFCASSDISGTEAFFGQGTRLTVV.

The chain combines TRBV1 with TRBJ2-3; with no DNA, the TCRdb D assignment of TRBD2 cannot be verified. TRBV1 is designated a pseudogene. The length of the CDR3 is 14 residues. This CDR3 reads CTTRREWEQDTQYF.

The chain is built from TRBV12-3 or TRBV12-4 and TRBJ2-1; the D call of TRBD1 rests on TCRdb alone, since no DNA is present to check it. CDR3 length: 14 residues. CDR3 residues: CASRENRGVNEQFF.

J is TRBJ2-7 and V is TRBV11-3; TCRdb selects TRBD1, and the lack of DNA leaves this call unchecked. The germline V gene has CDR1 SGHNT and CDR2 YENEEA. The CDR3 contains 13 residues. CDR3 amino acids: CASSPLRGYEQYF.

The V call is TRBV19, the J call TRBJ2-1; TCRdb lists TRBD1, though no DNA is available to test this call. This CDR3 is built from 15 residues. Germline-derived CDR1 and CDR2 are LNHDA and SQIVND (reference sequence). The CDR3 reads CASSMGDRPYNEQFF.

V and J are TRBV5-5 and TRBJ2-5; without DNA, the TCRdb call of TRBD2 cannot be checked. Looked up from germline, CDR1 is SGHKS and CDR2 is YYEKEE (reference sequence). This CDR3 spans 14 amino acids. The CDR3 loop reads CASSLVRTEETQYF.

V gene TRBV10-2 combines with J gene TRBJ1-6. Germline V gene lookup returns CDR1 WSHSY and CDR2 SAAADI. There are 13 residues in the CDR3. The CDR3 here is CAVGGVHNSPLHF.

The rearrangement joins TRBV12-3 or TRBV12-4 to TRBJ1-1. This CDR3 has 15 amino acids. The chain's CDR3 is CASSLVRMRHTEAFF.

V usage is TRBV10-3 and J usage is TRBJ2-5. CDR1 and CDR2 from the germline V gene are ENHRY and SYGVKD. This CDR3 is 14 amino acids long. The chain's CDR3 is CAISESLRKETQYF.

The V gene is TRBV7-6, the J gene TRBJ2-5; TCRdb's D call, TRBD1, is unchecked because there is no DNA. CDR1 SGHVS and CDR2 FNYEAQ come from the germline V gene. This CDR3 is built from 17 residues. The CDR3 region is CASSRPLTGVGEETQYF.

The genes are TRBV6-1 and TRBJ1-6. CDR1 is MNHNS and CDR2 is SASEGT in the germline V gene. This CDR3 contains 14 residues. This chain's CDR3 is CASSGLTGQSPLHF.

This chain connects TRBV27 to TRBJ2-2. The germline V gene encodes CDR1 MNHEY and CDR2 SMNVEV (reference sequence). The CDR3 contains 13 residues. CDR3 residues: CASARLNTGELFF.

The rearrangement joins TRBV19 to TRBJ2-1; the D call of TRBD2 rests on TCRdb alone, since no DNA is present to check it. This CDR3 has 14 residues. The germline gives CDR1 LNHDA, CDR2 SQIVND (reference sequence). The chain's CDR3 is CASSRGLVYNEQFF. Supplemented by reference TRBV19 and TRBJ2-1, the full variable domain reads DGGITQSPKYLFRKEGQNVTLSCEQNLNHDAMYWYRQDPGQGLRLIYYSQIVNDFQKGDIAEGYSVSREKKESFPLTVTSAQKNPTAFYLCASSRGLVYNEQFFGPGTRLTVL.